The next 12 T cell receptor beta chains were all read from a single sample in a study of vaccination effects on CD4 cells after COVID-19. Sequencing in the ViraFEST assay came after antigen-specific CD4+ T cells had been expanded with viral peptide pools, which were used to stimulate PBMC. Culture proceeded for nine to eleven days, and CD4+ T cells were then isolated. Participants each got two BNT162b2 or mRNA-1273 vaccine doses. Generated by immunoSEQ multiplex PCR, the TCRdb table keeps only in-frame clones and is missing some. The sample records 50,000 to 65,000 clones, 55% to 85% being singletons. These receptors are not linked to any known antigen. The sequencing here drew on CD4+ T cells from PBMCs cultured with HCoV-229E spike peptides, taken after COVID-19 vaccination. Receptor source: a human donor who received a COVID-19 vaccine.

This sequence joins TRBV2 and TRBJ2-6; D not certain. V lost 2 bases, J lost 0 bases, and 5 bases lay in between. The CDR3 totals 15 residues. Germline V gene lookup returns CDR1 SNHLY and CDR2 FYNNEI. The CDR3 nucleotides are TGTGCCAGCAGTGAAAGGAACTCTGGGGCCAACGTCCTGACTTTC. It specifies CASSERNSGANVLTF.

The DNA of the CDR3 is TGCAGTGCTAGTGCCGCAGGGATGAGCAATCAGCCCCAGCATTTT. As protein: CSASAAGMSNQPQHF. The chain links TRBV20-1 to TRBJ1-5, with TRBD1 as a possible D gene (5 bases). This CDR3 contains 15 residues. Germline V CDR1 and CDR2: DFQATT, SNEGSKA (reference sequence). Trimming removed 3 bases at V and 1 base at J, with 13 bases between.

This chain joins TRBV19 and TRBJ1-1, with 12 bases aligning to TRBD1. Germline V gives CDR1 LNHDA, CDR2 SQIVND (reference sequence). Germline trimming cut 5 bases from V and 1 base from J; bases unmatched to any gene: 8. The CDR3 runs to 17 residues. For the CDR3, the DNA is TGTGCCAGTAGTTCCGGGACAGGGGGCTTGCGGAACACTGAAGCTTTCTTT. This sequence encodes CASSSGTGGLRNTEAFF.

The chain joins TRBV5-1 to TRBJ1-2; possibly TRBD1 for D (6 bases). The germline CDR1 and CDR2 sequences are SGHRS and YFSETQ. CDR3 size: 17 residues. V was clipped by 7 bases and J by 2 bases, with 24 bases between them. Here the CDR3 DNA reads TGCGCCAGCGCCCAATCACCGGGACATCTCCCCAACTATGGCTACACCTTC. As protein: CASAQSPGHLPNYGYTF. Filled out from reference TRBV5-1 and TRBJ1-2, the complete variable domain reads KAGVTQTPRYLIKTRGQQVTLSCSPISGHRSVSWYQQTPGQGLQFLFEYFSETQRNKGNFPGRFSGRQFSNSRSEMNVSTLELGDSALYLCASAQSPGHLPNYGYTFGSGTRLTVV.

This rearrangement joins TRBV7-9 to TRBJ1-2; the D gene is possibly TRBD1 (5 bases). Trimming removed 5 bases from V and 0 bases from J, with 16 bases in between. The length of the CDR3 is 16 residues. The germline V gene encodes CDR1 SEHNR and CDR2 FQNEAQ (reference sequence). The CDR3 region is CASSRGRQGANYGYTF. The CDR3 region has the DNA TGTGCCAGCAGCCGGGGCCGCCAAGGGGCTAACTATGGCTACACCTTC.

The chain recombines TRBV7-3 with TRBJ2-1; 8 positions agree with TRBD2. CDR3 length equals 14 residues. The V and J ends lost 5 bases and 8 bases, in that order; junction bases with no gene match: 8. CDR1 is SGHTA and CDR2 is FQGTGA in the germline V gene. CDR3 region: CASSPRVGGDEQFF. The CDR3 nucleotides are TGTGCCAGCAGCCCACGGGTCGGGGGGGATGAGCAGTTCTTC.

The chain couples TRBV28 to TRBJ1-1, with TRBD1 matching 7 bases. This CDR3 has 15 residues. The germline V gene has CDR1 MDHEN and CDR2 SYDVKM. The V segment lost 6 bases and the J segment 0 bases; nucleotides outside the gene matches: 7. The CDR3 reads CASRQGTAVNTEAFF. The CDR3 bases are TGTGCCAGCAGGCAAGGGACAGCGGTGAACACTGAAGCTTTCTTT.

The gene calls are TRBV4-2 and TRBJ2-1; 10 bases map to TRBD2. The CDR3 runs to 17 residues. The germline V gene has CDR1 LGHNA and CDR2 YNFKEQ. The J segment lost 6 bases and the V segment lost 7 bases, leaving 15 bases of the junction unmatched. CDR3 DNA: TGTGCCAGCAATGGGGCGATAGCGGGGGGCTTGCCCAATGAGCAGTTCTTC. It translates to CASNGAIAGGLPNEQFF.

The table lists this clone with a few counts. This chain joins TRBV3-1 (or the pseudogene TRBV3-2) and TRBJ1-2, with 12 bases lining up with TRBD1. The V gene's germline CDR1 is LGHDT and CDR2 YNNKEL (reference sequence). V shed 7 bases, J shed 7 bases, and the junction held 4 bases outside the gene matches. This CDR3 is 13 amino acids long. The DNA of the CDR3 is TGTGCCAGCACGGGACAGGGGGCTGGTGGCTACACCTTC. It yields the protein CASTGQGAGGYTF.

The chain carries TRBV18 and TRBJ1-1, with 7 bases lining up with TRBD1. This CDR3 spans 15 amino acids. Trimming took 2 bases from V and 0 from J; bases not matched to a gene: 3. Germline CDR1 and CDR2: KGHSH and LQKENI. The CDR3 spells CASSPGQVLNTEAFF. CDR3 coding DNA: TGTGCCAGCTCACCAGGACAGGTCCTGAACACTGAAGCTTTCTTT.

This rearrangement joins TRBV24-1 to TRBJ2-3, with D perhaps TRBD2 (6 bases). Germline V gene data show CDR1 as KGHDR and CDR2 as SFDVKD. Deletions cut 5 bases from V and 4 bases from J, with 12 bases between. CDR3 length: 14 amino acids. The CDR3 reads CATSGSTGADTQYF. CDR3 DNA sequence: TGTGCCACCAGTGGTTCGACGGGGGCAGATACGCAGTATTTT.

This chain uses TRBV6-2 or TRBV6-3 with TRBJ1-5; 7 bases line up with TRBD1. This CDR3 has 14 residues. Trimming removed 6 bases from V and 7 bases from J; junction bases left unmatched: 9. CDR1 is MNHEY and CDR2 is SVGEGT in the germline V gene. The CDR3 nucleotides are TGTGCCAGCAGCTCTGACAGGGCAGAACAGCCCCAGCATTTT. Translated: CASSSDRAEQPQHF.